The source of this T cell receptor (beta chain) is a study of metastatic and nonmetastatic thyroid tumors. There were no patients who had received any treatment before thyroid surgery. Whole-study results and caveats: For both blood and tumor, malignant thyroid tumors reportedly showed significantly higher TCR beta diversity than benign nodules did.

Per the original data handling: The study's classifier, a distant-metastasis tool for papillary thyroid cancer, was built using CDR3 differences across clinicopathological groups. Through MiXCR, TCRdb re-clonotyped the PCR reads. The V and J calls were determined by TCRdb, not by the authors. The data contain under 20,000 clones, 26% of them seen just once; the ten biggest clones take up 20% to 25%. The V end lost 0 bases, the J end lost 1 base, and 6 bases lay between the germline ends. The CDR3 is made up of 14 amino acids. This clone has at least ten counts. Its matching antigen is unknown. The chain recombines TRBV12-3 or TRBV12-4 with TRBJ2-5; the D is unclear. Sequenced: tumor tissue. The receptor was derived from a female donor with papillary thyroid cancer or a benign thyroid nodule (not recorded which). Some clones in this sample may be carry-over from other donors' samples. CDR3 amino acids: CASSLAGSQETQYF. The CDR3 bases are TGTGCCAGCAGTTTAGCAGGATCCCAAGAGACCCAGTACTTC.